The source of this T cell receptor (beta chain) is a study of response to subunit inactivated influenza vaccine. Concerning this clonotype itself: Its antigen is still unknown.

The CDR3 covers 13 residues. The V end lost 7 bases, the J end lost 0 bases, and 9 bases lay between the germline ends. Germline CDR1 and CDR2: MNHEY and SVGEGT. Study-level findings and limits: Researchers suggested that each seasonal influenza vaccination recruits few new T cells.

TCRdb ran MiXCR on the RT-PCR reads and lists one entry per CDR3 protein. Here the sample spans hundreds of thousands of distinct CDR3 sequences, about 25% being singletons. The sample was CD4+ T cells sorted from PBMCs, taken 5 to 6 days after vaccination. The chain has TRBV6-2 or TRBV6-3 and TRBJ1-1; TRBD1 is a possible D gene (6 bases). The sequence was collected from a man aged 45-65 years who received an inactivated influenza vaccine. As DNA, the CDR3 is TGTGCCAGCAAGGACAGCATGAACACTGAAGCTTTCTTT. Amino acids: CASKDSMNTEAFF.